The rows below give T cell receptor beta chains drawn from one sample of a study of blood T cells in healthy people across ages. TCRdb reprocessed the 5' RACE reads via MiXCR and lists one record per CDR3 protein. Among under 2 million distinct CDR3 sequences listed, almost 35% were seen once. The specimen sequenced was blood. These receptors were taken from a woman aged 25-40 years in good health. CDR3s include the opening cysteine and the closing phenylalanine or tryptophan. The order of the fields is D gene, V gene, J gene, clone size, CDR3 DNA, CDR3 protein. The D gene is left open where the match is weak. The listing skips clone size in some rows; elsewhere it reads once, few, many or a size class.

-	TRBV5-1	TRBJ2-7	-	TGCGCCAGCAGCTTCGTCTTTGACCCACCCTACGAGCAGTACTTC	CASSFVFDPPYEQYF
-	TRBV29-1	TRBJ2-3	-	TGCAGCGTTGCGGGAAGCGCAGATACGCAGTATTTT	CSVAGSADTQYF
-	TRBV4-2	TRBJ2-3	-	TGTGCCAGCAGCCAGGGATTCTCTAGCACAGATACGCAGTATTTT	CASSQGFSSTDTQYF
-	TRBV29-1	TRBJ2-2	few	TGCAGCACCCGAAAGAGTACCGGGGAGCTGTTTTTT	CSTRKSTGELFF
-	TRBV5-1	TRBJ1-2	-	TGCGCCAGCAGCCACGGGACGCGACTTAACTGTGGCTACACCTTC	CASSHGTRLNCGYTF
-	TRBV7-2	TRBJ2-7	-	TGTGCCAGCAGCTTAGGGCCTGCCCCCCATTACGAGCAGTACTTC	CASSLGPAPHYEQYF
-	TRBV7-6	TRBJ1-2	few	TGTGCCAGCAGCTTAGCGGGTTCAGGCCATGATGGCTACACCTTC	CASSLAGSGHDGYTF
TRBD1	TRBV5-5	TRBJ2-7	-	TGTGCCAGCAGCTTGTTATCCGGGACAGGGAAGAACGAGCAGTACTTC	CASSLLSGTGKNEQYF
-	TRBV7-9	TRBJ2-5	few	TGTGCCAGCAGCTTTCCATTGACGAGACCCCAAGAGACCCAGTACTTC	CASSFPLTRPQETQYF
TRBD2	TRBV12-3/TRBV12-4	TRBJ2-1	few	TGTGCCAGCAGTATCATAGCGGGAGGGAACAATGAGCAGTTCTTC	CASSIIAGGNNEQFF
-	TRBV19	TRBJ1-5	-	TGTGCCAGTAGTATAGGCTCAATAAGCAATCAGCCCCAGCATTTT	CASSIGSISNQPQHF
TRBD2	TRBV11-2	TRBJ2-1	-	TGTGCCAGCAGCTCCGAAAAGACTAGCGGGAGGCCCCGATTATTCTACAATGAGCAGTTCTTC	CASSSEKTSGRPRLFYNEQFF
-	TRBV27	TRBJ2-5	-	TGTGCCAGCAGTTACTATGGGACTCGAGAGACCCAGTACTTC	CASSYYGTRETQYF
TRBD1	TRBV6-1	TRBJ2-3	few	TGTGCCGTAGAGACAGGGGGCCGAGATACGCAGTATTTT	CAVETGGRDTQYF
-	TRBV29-1	TRBJ2-7	many	TGCAGCGTCGCAAACCGGGGCCCATCCTACGAGCAGTACTTC	CSVANRGPSYEQYF
-	TRBV6-1	TRBJ1-2	many	TGTGCCAGCAGTGAGAAAGGATCCGGCGGCTACACCTTC	CASSEKGSGGYTF
TRBD2	TRBV28	TRBJ2-3	few	TGTGCCAGCGGATCGACTAGCGGGGGGCCCGGAGGTAGGGCAGATACGCAGTATTTT	CASGSTSGGPGGRADTQYF
-	TRBV6-2/TRBV6-3	TRBJ2-7	few	TGTGCCAGCAGTGGACAGATAAGTTCTGGCTCCTACGAGCAGTACTTC	CASSGQISSGSYEQYF
-	TRBV10-3	TRBJ2-3	-	TGTGCCATCGGGAGTTCGCCCCCAGATACGCAGTATTTT	CAIGSSPPDTQYF
-	TRBV4-1	TRBJ2-3	-	TGCGCCAGCAGCCCAGGGGGGCAGCGGGGTATAGATACGCAGTATTTT	CASSPGGQRGIDTQYF
-	TRBV4-1	TRBJ1-1	-	TGCGCCAGCAGCCAAGTTTACGGAAAAAACACTGAAGCTTTCTTT	CASSQVYGKNTEAFF
-	TRBV27	TRBJ2-7	-	TGTGCCAGCAGTATATTCCGGGGAGAGCAGTACTTC	CASSIFRGEQYF
TRBD2	TRBV28	TRBJ2-1	-	TGTGCCAGCAGCCGGGGGACTAGCGGGAGGTTCGATGAGCAGTTCTTC	CASSRGTSGRFDEQFF
-	TRBV6-1	TRBJ1-2	-	TGTGCCAGCAGGATAGGGTTTGGAGAATTGGTTGGCTACACCTTC	CASRIGFGELVGYTF
-	TRBV15	TRBJ2-3	few	TGTGCCACCAGCAGAGATAGCTTCGGGACAGATACGCAGTATTTT	CATSRDSFGTDTQYF
-	TRBV12-3/TRBV12-4	TRBJ2-1	-	TGTGCCAGCAACCACGGGGCCACCAATGAGCAGTTCTTC	CASNHGATNEQFF
TRBD1	TRBV12-3/TRBV12-4	TRBJ2-1	few	TGTGCCAGCAAACCTTACAGGGGCTCCTACAATGAGCAGTTCTTC	CASKPYRGSYNEQFF
-	TRBV5-1	TRBJ1-5	-	TGCGCCAGCAGCTTGATTCCGGGTGTAAATCAGCCCCAGCATTTT	CASSLIPGVNQPQHF
TRBD2	TRBV3-1	TRBJ2-2	once	TGTGCCAGCAGCCAGGGTAGCGGGAGGTTTTCCGGGGAGCTGTTTTTT	CASSQGSGRFSGELFF
TRBD2	TRBV29-1	TRBJ2-1	-	TGCAGCGTTGGGCGGGAGGCCTACAATGAGCAGTTCTTC	CSVGREAYNEQFF
-	TRBV12-3/TRBV12-4	TRBJ1-1	-	TGTGCCAGCAGTCCAGACACGACTGAAGCTTTCTTT	CASSPDTTEAFF
-	TRBV7-9	TRBJ2-2	-	TGTGCCAGCAGCCCCATCGCGTCCGGGGGGGAGCTGTTTTTT	CASSPIASGGELFF
TRBD2	TRBV15	TRBJ2-1	few	TGTGCCACCAGCAGAGAGGCGGGGGGGCGTTACAATGAGCAGTTCTTC	CATSREAGGRYNEQFF
-	TRBV5-1	TRBJ2-3	-	TGCGCCAGCAGTCGGGGGACATCTAGCGCAGATACGCAGTATTTT	CASSRGTSSADTQYF
TRBD1	TRBV5-1	TRBJ2-2	-	TGCGCCAGCAGCTCAGACAGGGGGTACACCGGGGAGCTGTTTTTT	CASSSDRGYTGELFF
TRBD2	TRBV7-8	TRBJ2-7	few	TGTGCCAGCAGCTTGTCTAGCGGGGGGGACTTCTCCTACGAGCAGTACTTC	CASSLSSGGDFSYEQYF
TRBD1	TRBV5-1	TRBJ2-4	-	TGCGCCAGCAGCTTGGCGACAGGGGGCCCAGGTGACATTCAGTACTTC	CASSLATGGPGDIQYF
TRBD2	TRBV9	TRBJ2-3	-	TGTGCCAGCAGCGTAGAGGGACTATCAGATACGCAGTATTTT	CASSVEGLSDTQYF
-	TRBV28	TRBJ2-1	-	TGTGCCAGCAGGGTCGGACAGAGCTCCTACAATGAGCAGTTCTTC	CASRVGQSSYNEQFF
TRBD2	TRBV20-1	TRBJ2-7	-	TGCAGTGCTGCCGGGACTACACTTGCCTCCTACGAGCAGTACTTC	CSAAGTTLASYEQYF
-	TRBV6-1	TRBJ1-4	few	TGTGCCAGCAAGGACCCAGCAACTAATGAAAAACTGTTTTTT	CASKDPATNEKLFF
-	TRBV20-1	TRBJ1-2	-	TGCAGTGCTCACGACGGAAGCTATGGCTACACCTTC	CSAHDGSYGYTF
-	TRBV28	TRBJ2-3	-	TGTGCCAGCAGCTCGGCCCGATATACCCATACGCAGTATTTT	CASSSARYTHTQYF
-	TRBV7-9	TRBJ1-5	-	TGTGCCAGCAGCTCCACGAAAGCCAGGGATCAGCCCCAGCATTTT	CASSSTKARDQPQHF
TRBD2	TRBV7-3	TRBJ2-1	-	TGTGCCAGCAGCTCCGACAGCGGGAGGCCGGGAGAGCAGTTCTTC	CASSSDSGRPGEQFF
-	TRBV6-5	TRBJ2-2	-	TGTGCCAGCAGTTACTCGAAGGACGGGGAGCTGTTTTTT	CASSYSKDGELFF
TRBD1	TRBV3-1	TRBJ1-6	few	TGTGCCAGCAGCCAAGAGGGACAGAGTAATTCACCCCTCCACTTT	CASSQEGQSNSPLHF
TRBD1	TRBV20-1	TRBJ2-4	many	TGCAGTGCTGAGGACAGGGGGCGCGACATTCAGTACTTC	CSAEDRGRDIQYF
-	TRBV20-1	TRBJ2-3	-	TGCAGTACTAGAGCGGAAGGGCCAGATACGCAGTATTTT	CSTRAEGPDTQYF
TRBD2	TRBV20-1	TRBJ2-7	few	TGCAGTGCCCCCCCAGCAGGGGCGGGAGGGGCCTTCGGCTCCTACGAGCAGTACTTC	CSAPPAGAGGAFGSYEQYF
-	TRBV6-5	TRBJ1-2	-	TGTGCCAGCAGGAAGGGGGGGCCTAACTATGGCTACACCTTC	CASRKGGPNYGYTF
-	TRBV27	TRBJ2-1	-	TGTGCCAGCAGTTTTTCCGGGACCCAGGGAGAGCAGTTCTTC	CASSFSGTQGEQFF
-	TRBV6-5	TRBJ2-5	-	TGTGCCAGCAGTTACTCGATAGGGGTATTCCAAGAGACCCAGTACTTC	CASSYSIGVFQETQYF
TRBD2	TRBV20-1	TRBJ2-3	-	TGCAGTGCTCGCCCGGGACTAGCGGGAGGCGGCGAGAGCACAGATACGCAGTATTTT	CSARPGLAGGGESTDTQYF
TRBD1	TRBV5-6	TRBJ2-6	few	TGTGCCAGCAGTCCGGGACAGAACTCTGGGGCCAACGTCCTGACTTTC	CASSPGQNSGANVLTF
TRBD2	TRBV9	TRBJ2-2	once	TGTGCCAGCAGCCCGTGGGGGGGACGATGGGTTACAACCGGGGAGCTGTTTTTT	CASSPWGGRWVTTGELFF
-	TRBV21-1	TRBJ2-5	-	TGTGCCAGCAGCCTGTACGAGCGGGGGGCGAGTGAGACCCAGTACTTC	CASSLYERGASETQYF
TRBD1	TRBV12-3/TRBV12-4	TRBJ2-1	-	TGTGCCAGCAGAAGAGGGGCAGGGGGAGACTCCTACGAGCAGTTCTTC	CASRRGAGGDSYEQFF
-	TRBV27	TRBJ1-6	-	TGTGCCAGCAGTCCCCCCGGGGCCTATAATTCACCCCTCCACTTT	CASSPPGAYNSPLHF